These 26 T cell receptor beta chains were all obtained from the same sample, sequenced in a study of cytomegalovirus exposure and HLA in healthy donors. Amplification used 60 Vbeta primers and 13 Jbeta primers. Clones were sequenced by immunoSEQ multiplex PCR, and TCRdb holds only the in-frame ones, with some missing. The table records more than 150,000 clones, about four fifths of them present only once. Material: PBMCs. These receptors were collected from a man aged 40-49 years in good health and CMV-seronegative.

The genes are TRBV7-9 and TRBJ1-1; no clear D gene. Germline V CDR1 and CDR2: SEHNR, FQNEAQ (reference sequence). Between the trimmed V and J ends, which lost 0 bases and 5 bases, there was a span of 10 bases. This CDR3 is built from 14 residues. The CDR3 reads CASSLATALTEAFF. CDR3 bases: TGTGCCAGCAGCTTAGCCACAGCATTAACTGAAGCTTTCTTT.

V is TRBV5-1 and J is TRBJ1-1; TRBD1 agrees at 7 bases. V trimming: 5 bases; J trimming: 0 bases; junction bases outside the gene matches: 7. The CDR3 spans 15 residues. Germline loops: CDR1 SGHRS, CDR2 YFSETQ. The CDR3 region is CASRSFGTVNTEAFF. The CDR3 coding sequence is TGCGCCAGCAGGTCGTTCGGGACAGTGAACACTGAAGCTTTCTTT.

The sample holds a few counts of this clone. The chain is built from TRBV9 and TRBJ2-3; 7 bases agree with TRBD2. J was trimmed by 5 bases and V by 4 bases; bases with no gene match: 10. The CDR3 extends over 15 amino acids. Germline-derived CDR1 and CDR2 are SGDLS and YYNGEE. The CDR3 protein is CASSPWGGSKDTQYF. The CDR3 nucleotides are TGTGCCAGCAGCCCTTGGGGGGGATCCAAAGATACGCAGTATTTT. Complete variable domain (other parts from reference TRBV9 and TRBJ2-3): DSGVTQTPKHLITATGQRVTLRCSPRSGDLSVYWYQQSLDQGLQFLIQYYNGEERAKGNILERFSAQQFPDLHSELNLSSLELGDSALYFCASSPWGGSKDTQYFGPGTRLTVL.

The chain joins TRBV7-3 to TRBJ2-3; 9 bases agree with TRBD2. V lost 2 bases and J lost 6; bases outside the gene matches: 15. The CDR3 covers 18 residues. CDR1 is SGHTA and CDR2 is FQGTGA in the germline V gene. The CDR3 spells CASSLDISGGPPGDTQYF. CDR3 DNA: TGTGCCAGCAGCTTAGATATTAGCGGGGGCCCTCCCGGGGATACGCAGTATTTT. The variable domain in full, with the rest retrieved from reference TRBV7-3 and TRBJ2-3, is GAGVSQTPSNKVTEKGKYVELRCDPISGHTALYWYRQSLGQGPEFLIYFQGTGAADDSGLPNDRFFAVRPEGSVSTLKIQRTERGDSAVYLCASSLDISGGPPGDTQYFGPGTRLTVL.

The chain uses TRBV6-1 and TRBJ1-1, with D possibly TRBD1 on 6 matching bases. The V end was cut by 5 bases, the J end by 5 bases, with 15 bases between. This CDR3 is built from 14 residues. Germline lookup yields CDR1 MNHNS and CDR2 SASEGT. CDR3 DNA sequence: TGTGCCAGCAGTAGAGTACAGGGAGTGACTGAAGCTTTCTTT. Its protein is CASSRVQGVTEAFF.

The V and J genes are TRBV9 and TRBJ1-4; the match to TRBD1 covers 7 bases. The V gene's germline CDR1 is SGDLS and CDR2 YYNGEE. Germline trimming cut 1 base from V and 7 bases from J; bases unmatched to any gene: 7. The CDR3 has 15 amino acids. The CDR3 DNA follows: TGTGCCAGCAGCGTAAATGCAGGGGGAAGTGAAAAACTGTTTTTT. Protein: CASSVNAGGSEKLFF.

The table lists this clone with a few counts. The genes are TRBV2 and TRBJ2-5; D unclear. CDR1 is SNHLY and CDR2 is FYNNEI in the germline V gene. The CDR3 consists of 11 residues. Trimming shortened V by 4 bases and J by 2 bases, and 2 bases separated the two germline ends. CDR3 region: CASSVQETQYF. The CDR3, as DNA: TGTGCCAGCAGTGTACAAGAGACCCAGTACTTC.

The genes are TRBV4-3 and TRBJ2-1, with TRBD2 matching over 14 bases. The germline V gene has CDR1 LGHNA and CDR2 YSLEER. The CDR3 is 18 amino acids. V shed 0 bases and J 4 bases; nucleotides not matched to a gene: 5. CDR3 sequence reads: CASSQDLTSGGGYNEQFF. CDR3 nucleotide sequence: TGCGCCAGCAGCCAAGATTTGACTAGCGGGGGGGGATACAATGAGCAGTTCTTC.

The chain has TRBV4-2 and TRBJ2-1, with 9 positions matching TRBD2. The J segment lost 4 bases and the V segment lost 4 bases, leaving 11 bases of the junction unmatched. Germline assignment: CDR1 LGHNA and CDR2 YNFKEQ. The CDR3 totals 17 residues. The CDR3 spells CASSPRGGGGGYNEQFF. The CDR3 bases are TGTGCCAGCAGCCCAAGAGGAGGCGGGGGGGGGTACAATGAGCAGTTCTTC.

The gene calls are TRBV5-4 and TRBJ1-2, with 9 bases aligning to TRBD1. V shed 5 bases and J 7 bases; nucleotides not matched to a gene: 6. Germline-derived CDR1 and CDR2 are SGHNT and YYREEE (reference sequence). This CDR3 has 13 amino acids. The CDR3, as DNA: TGTGCCAGCAGGCGGGACAGGGTCTCTGGCTACACCTTC. Amino acid sequence: CASRRDRVSGYTF.

The gene calls are TRBV27 and TRBJ2-2; possible D gene TRBD1, 5 bases. The germline V gene encodes CDR1 MNHEY and CDR2 SMNVEV (reference sequence). V lost 7 bases and J lost 0, with 9 bases in between. The length of the CDR3 is 14 residues. The CDR3 reads CASTRQPNTGELFF. Written as DNA, the CDR3 is TGTGCCAGCACACGACAGCCGAACACCGGGGAGCTGTTTTTT.

This chain connects TRBV6-6 to TRBJ1-2, with TRBD1 identical over 7 bases. There are 14 residues in the CDR3. Per germline, CDR1 MNHNY and CDR2 SVGAGI (reference sequence). J was trimmed by 5 bases and V by 6 bases; bases with no gene match: 9. The CDR3 loop is CASSHRDSMYGYTF. The CDR3 nucleotides read TGTGCCAGCAGCCACCGGGACAGTATGTATGGCTACACCTTC.

The chain is built from TRBV5-6 and TRBJ2-7, with 7 bases matching TRBD1. The J segment lost 7 bases and the V segment lost 0 bases, leaving 10 bases of the junction unmatched. The CDR3 contains 15 residues. Germline CDR1 is SGHDT and CDR2 is YYEEEE. The CDR3 reads CASSLGTGPTREQYF. The CDR3 bases are TGTGCCAGCAGCTTGGGGACAGGACCCACACGGGAGCAGTACTTC.

The gene calls are TRBV30 and TRBJ1-6, with 9 bases matching TRBD1. The length of the CDR3 is 13 residues. Germline CDR1 GTSNPN, CDR2 SVGIG (reference sequence). The ends lost 6 bases at V and 10 bases at J; junction bases unmatched: 7. CDR3 residues: CACQTGGGSPLHF. CDR3 coding DNA: TGTGCCTGCCAGACAGGGGGAGGATCACCCCTCCACTTT.

This sequence joins TRBV11-2 and TRBJ1-4, with D maybe TRBD1 (6 bases). Trimming stripped 7 bases from V and 3 bases from J, with 27 bases between. From germline, CDR1 is SGHAT and CDR2 FQNNGV. The CDR3 totals 19 residues. The CDR3 bases are TGTGCCAGCACGTCAAACAGGGCTCCAACCCTGGCGGCTAATGAAAAACTGTTTTTT. Its protein is CASTSNRAPTLAANEKLFF.

The V and J genes are TRBV9 and TRBJ2-2; a weak D match, TRBD1 (5 bases). CDR3 size: 14 residues. The V and J ends lost 5 bases and 4 bases respectively, with 12 bases between them. The germline gives CDR1 SGDLS, CDR2 YYNGEE. The CDR3 bases are TGTGCCAGCAGTCTGGAAGGGGCCACCGGGGAGCTGTTTTTT. Its protein is CASSLEGATGELFF. The whole variable domain, filled in from reference TRBV9 and TRBJ2-2, reads DSGVTQTPKHLITATGQRVTLRCSPRSGDLSVYWYQQSLDQGLQFLIQYYNGEERAKGNILERFSAQQFPDLHSELNLSSLELGDSALYFCASSLEGATGELFFGEGSRLTVL.

The rearrangement joins TRBV7-9 to TRBJ2-7, with 7 bases that match TRBD1. This CDR3 has 13 amino acids. The germline V gene encodes CDR1 SEHNR and CDR2 FQNEAQ (reference sequence). Trimming cost V 4 bases and J 4 bases; bases outside gene matches: 4. Here the CDR3 reads CASSYTGDYEQYF. CDR3 nucleotide sequence: TGTGCCAGCAGCTACACAGGGGATTACGAGCAGTACTTC. Filled out from reference TRBV7-9 and TRBJ2-7, the complete variable domain reads DTGVSQNPRHKITKRGQNVTFRCDPISEHNRLYWYRQTLGQGPEFLTYFQNEAQLEKSRLLSDRFSAERPKGSFSTLEIQRTEQGDSAMYLCASSYTGDYEQYFGPGTRLTVT.

The genes are TRBV19 and TRBJ1-2, with D perhaps TRBD1 (5 bases). This CDR3 has 17 residues. V was trimmed by 1 base and J by 0 bases, leaving 15 bases between them. Germline CDR1 is LNHDA and CDR2 is SQIVND (reference sequence). CDR3 bases: TGTGCCAGTAGTATAGTTTTCCGAGACAGCGCTAACTATGGCTACACCTTC. Its protein is CASSIVFRDSANYGYTF.

This chain links TRBV11-2 with TRBJ1-5, with no clear D. The germline CDR1 and CDR2 sequences are SGHAT and FQNNGV. V lost 1 base, J lost 0 bases, and 19 bases lay in between. The CDR3 spans 19 residues. The CDR3 sequence: CASSLVWPREDYSNQPQHF. CDR3 in DNA: TGTGCCAGCAGCTTAGTATGGCCAAGGGAGGATTATAGCAATCAGCCCCAGCATTTT.

The sample holds a few counts of this clone. This chain joins TRBV9 and TRBJ2-7; TRBD2 is a possible D gene (6 bases). V was trimmed by 9 bases and J by 0 bases, leaving 13 bases between them. The CDR3 length is 13 residues. The germline CDR1 and CDR2 sequences are SGDLS and YYNGEE. The CDR3 sequence is CATLGGPSYEQYF. The CDR3 DNA is TGTGCCACCCTCGGGGGACCCTCCTACGAGCAGTACTTC.

This chain joins TRBV28 and TRBJ2-5; the D is unclear. This CDR3 has 10 amino acids. With 6 bases removed from V and 3 bases from J, the gap between germline ends came to 2 bases. Germline V gene lookup returns CDR1 MDHEN and CDR2 SYDVKM. CDR3 nucleotides: TGTGCCAGCAGCAAAGAGACCCAGTACTTC. It encodes CASSKETQYF.

The rearrangement links TRBV5-1 to TRBJ2-1, with TRBD2 matching 10 bases. Germline V gene lookup returns CDR1 SGHRS and CDR2 YFSETQ. With V trimmed by 4 bases and J by 8 bases, 9 bases remained unmatched. This CDR3 has 15 amino acids. CDR3 loop: CASSPSSGGRYEQFF. In nucleotides, the CDR3 is TGCGCCAGCAGCCCCTCTAGCGGGGGACGTTATGAGCAGTTCTTC.

This clone was observed a single time. The chain carries TRBV30 and TRBJ2-7; D is perhaps TRBD1 (6 bases). V was cut by 6 bases and J by 0 bases, with 15 bases left in between. The CDR3 spans 14 residues. Germline loops: CDR1 GTSNPN, CDR2 SVGIG (reference sequence). The chain's CDR3 is CACFLRGPSYEQYF. CDR3 sequence (DNA): TGTGCCTGTTTCCTCAGGGGACCCTCCTACGAGCAGTACTTC.

The rearrangement links TRBV7-2 to TRBJ2-3, with 8 nucleotides matching TRBD2. Germline lookup yields CDR1 SGHTA and CDR2 FQGNSA. Unmatched junction bases numbered 17, after V lost 5 bases and J lost 4 bases. This CDR3 spans 18 amino acids. CDR3 residues: CASSPTGGAKLWADTQYF. The DNA for the CDR3 is TGTGCCAGCAGCCCTACGGGGGGGGCGAAATTGTGGGCAGATACGCAGTATTTT.

This chain uses TRBV28 with TRBJ1-4; D remains ambiguous. Between the trimmed V and J ends, which lost 6 bases and 10 bases, there was a span of 21 bases. Germline CDR1 MDHEN, CDR2 SYDVKM. The length of the CDR3 is 15 residues. DNA for the CDR3: TGTGCCAGCAGCCCATCGAGGGCCCCGGGCGGAAAACTGTTTTTT. Its protein is CASSPSRAPGGKLFF.

J is TRBJ2-7 and V is TRBV28; 13 bases are shared with TRBD2. Trimming took 5 bases from V and 2 from J; bases not matched to a gene: 3. CDR1 and CDR2 (germline): MDHEN, SYDVKM. The CDR3 has 15 amino acids. This CDR3 reads CASSPGTSGTYEQYF. The DNA of the CDR3 is TGTGCCAGCAGTCCGGGGACTAGCGGGACCTACGAGCAGTACTTC.